Below, one T cell receptor (beta chain) is given with its context. The sample holds one count of this clone. What antigen it recognizes has not been identified. It has no much larger one-base neighbor in the sample; base qualities were not kept. TCRbeta CDR3 regions were amplified from genomic DNA using the immunoSEQ Assay, a bias-controlled multiplex PCR. The original methods were these. The number of nucleated cells in each sample was estimated from the amplification of reference gene primers within the assay. To quantify the absolute abundance of each unique TCRbeta CDR3 rearrangement, sequence reads were collapsed and filtered. For each sample, productive Simpson clonality was calculated by taking the square root of Simpson's diversity index across productive rearrangements. In its TCRdb copy, this immuneACCESS table keeps in-frame sequences only and misses some clones. Where compared with another copy, unresolved V genes explain less than half of these, and the others have no known cause. D and trimming were read from the DNA, whereas the V and J calls and clone size are those reported in that table. Recorded for this sample are some 210,000 clones; 80% to 90% of them occurred a single time. Around 21% of the sample belongs to the ten largest clones.

The CDR3 numbers 17 residues from cysteine through phenylalanine. Only the CDR3 region is kept as DNA, spanning 51 bases read in frame from base 1. From the germline V gene (reference sequence), CDR1 is LGHDT and CDR2 is YNNKEL. Trimming costs V 1 base and J 3 bases, and their ends lie 17 bases apart. Each collaborating institution followed its own protocols to collect whole blood in K2EDTA tubes. Collaborator samples were shipped for TCRbeta analysis as frozen whole blood, isolated PBMCs, or DNA extracted from either sample type. The data belong to a study of blood T cell repertoires in COVID-19 (dated by TCRdb to the early 2020s). With respect to the entire study: The collaborator samples originated in the United States, Italy and Spain and spanned the acute and convalescent phases of COVID-19. The repertoires were released in a freely available public database meant as a resource for research on the immune response to SARS-CoV-2. The material from the prospective study consisted of cDNA or gDNA derived from T cells, B-cell-depleted T cells, or PBMCs. Deeply sampled blood TCRbeta repertoires from subjects exposed to, actively infected with, or recovered from COVID-19 were included in the dataset. Where available, HLA class I and class II types were taken from metadata supplied by the sample provider and were not determined by assay-based typing. Sample metadata almost always included a de-identified subject ID, COVID-19 status, age in years and sex. The samples were drawn from two sources: the first 160 participants of the ongoing ImmuneRACE study, and about 1,300 subjects contributed by 6 global collaborators. General conclusions and limits of the study: How much clinical and demographic metadata was included differed by source and by participant, and the metadata was provided uncurated.

The sequence was obtained from a human donor in a cohort sampled during active COVID-19. The sequencing input was peripheral blood. The chain couples TRBV3-1 (or the pseudogene TRBV3-2) to TRBJ2-3, with a weak D call of TRBD1 (6 bases match). This receptor has the CDR3 CASSQGGGRGRTDTQYF. The bases are TGTGCCAGCAGCCAAGGCGGTGGCAGGGGTCGGACAGATACGCAGTATTTT.